Shown below are 15 T cell receptor beta chains from a single sample sequenced in a study of PD-L1 blockade in urothelial cancer. The sample's time point: pretreatment peripheral blood. Assay used: immunoSEQ multiplex PCR; TCRdb lists only in-frame clones, some missing. The profile shows 30,000 to 40,000 clones, about nine tenths of them singletons. Sequenced material: PBMCs, taken around atezolizumab (anti-PD-L1) treatment. Receptors originate from a woman aged 60-75 years with urothelial cancer.

V gene TRBV6-5 combines with J gene TRBJ2-5; 9 nucleotides line up with TRBD1. The germline gives CDR1 MNHEY, CDR2 SVGAGI. This CDR3 has 15 residues. Germline trimming cut 6 bases from V and 1 base from J; bases unmatched to any gene: 6. Written as DNA, the CDR3 is TGTGCCAGCAGAGAGGGGACAGGGCGCCAAGAGACCCAGTACTTC. Encoded protein: CASREGTGRQETQYF.

The chain has TRBV29-1 and TRBJ1-1; possibly TRBD1 for D (5 bases). Germline values: CDR1 SQVTM, CDR2 ANQGSEA. Trimming took off 8 bases at V and 1 base at J, with 11 bases between the two ends. CDR3 size: 12 residues. The CDR3 spells CSTWGGNTEAFF. For the CDR3, the DNA is TGCAGCACTTGGGGGGGGAACACTGAAGCTTTCTTT. Based on the CDR3 plus reference TRBV29-1 and TRBJ1-1, the full variable domain is SAVISQKPSRDICQRGTSLTIQCQVDSQVTMMFWYRQQPGQSLTLIATANQGSEATYESGFVIDKFPISRPNLTFSTLTVSNMSPEDSSIYLCSTWGGNTEAFFGQGTRLTVV.

This rearrangement joins TRBV29-1 to TRBJ2-2, with 7 nucleotides matching TRBD1. The germline gives CDR1 SQVTM, CDR2 ANQGSEA. This CDR3 is 13 amino acids long. V shed 8 bases and J 1 base; nucleotides not matched to a gene: 4. The CDR3 here is CSTRTGNTGELFF. In nucleotides, the CDR3 is TGCAGCACCAGGACAGGGAACACCGGGGAGCTGTTTTTT.

The chain links TRBV5-1 to TRBJ1-1; no reliable D call. The V gene lost 3 bases and the J gene lost 6 bases, with 9 bases spanning the gap. This CDR3 is built from 12 residues. Looked up from germline, CDR1 is SGHRS and CDR2 is YFSETQ. The CDR3 reads CASSSPPAEAFF. For the CDR3, the DNA is TGCGCCAGCAGCTCCCCCCCGGCTGAAGCTTTCTTT.

In this sample, this clone turned up once. The chain recombines TRBV5-8 with TRBJ1-2, with D maybe TRBD1 (6 bases). Between the trimmed V and J ends, which lost 0 bases and 8 bases, there was a span of 11 bases. This CDR3 comprises 13 residues. CDR1 and CDR2 (germline): SGHTS, YDEGEE. The CDR3 DNA follows: TGTGCCAGCAGCTTGGGAGACAGGCACGGCTACACCTTC. This encodes CASSLGDRHGYTF.

The gene calls are TRBV9 and TRBJ2-3; D is ambiguous. The ends were cut back, 0 bases at V and 2 bases at J, with 10 bases in the middle. Looked up from germline, CDR1 is SGDLS and CDR2 is YYNGEE. This CDR3 contains 15 residues. Written as DNA, the CDR3 is TGTGCCAGCAGCGTAGATGGGCAGGTCACAGATACGCAGTATTTT. This codes for CASSVDGQVTDTQYF.

J is TRBJ1-4 and V is TRBV7-6; D perhaps matches TRBD1 (6 bases). The V gene's germline CDR1 is SGHVS and CDR2 FNYEAQ. The V gene lost 4 bases and the J gene lost 0 bases, with 9 bases spanning the gap. CDR3 length: 15 residues. The CDR3 sequence: CASSSTGATNEKLFF. As DNA, the CDR3 is TGTGCCAGCAGCTCGACAGGCGCAACTAATGAAAAACTGTTTTTT.

V gene TRBV5-5 combines with J gene TRBJ1-5; maybe TRBD1 (6 bases). The V end lost 4 bases, the J end lost 0 bases, and 8 bases lay between the germline ends. The V gene's germline CDR1 is SGHKS and CDR2 YYEKEE (reference sequence). This CDR3 has 14 residues. The CDR3 DNA follows: TGTGCCAGCAGCAGGGGGTTTAGCAATCAGCCCCAGCATTTT. It codes for CASSRGFSNQPQHF.

This clone was detected once. The J gene is TRBJ2-1, the V gene TRBV7-2; 7 positions match TRBD1. Germline values: CDR1 SGHTA, CDR2 FQGNSA. The CDR3 sequence is 16 residues long. The junction had 14 bases not matched to a gene; V was cut back by 5 bases and J by 7 bases. CDR3 bases: TGTGCCAGCAGCAAATCCCCCACCGGGACAGCAAATGAGCAGTTCTTC. This gives the protein CASSKSPTGTANEQFF.

This chain links TRBV13 with TRBJ2-5; D is undetermined. V was shortened by 5 bases and J by 3 bases, with 16 bases between the two germline ends. The CDR3 spans 15 residues. CDR1 PRHDT and CDR2 FYEKMQ come from the germline V gene (reference sequence). CDR3 in amino acids: CASSPFSVSKETQYF. The CDR3 DNA is TGTGCCAGCAGCCCCTTCTCGGTTTCGAAAGAGACCCAGTACTTC.

The chain couples TRBV7-9 to TRBJ2-3; 10 bases are a match to TRBD1. Germline loops: CDR1 SEHNR, CDR2 FQNEAQ (reference sequence). The CDR3 is 16 amino acids. V trimming: 4 bases; J trimming: 4 bases; junction bases outside the gene matches: 8. In DNA form, the CDR3 reads TGTGCCAGCAGCTGGGGAGACAGGGGGCAGGCAGATACGCAGTATTTT. It specifies CASSWGDRGQADTQYF.

The chain couples TRBV5-1 to TRBJ1-1, with 10 bases lining up with TRBD1. Germline CDR1 and CDR2: SGHRS and YFSETQ. This CDR3 is built from 14 residues. The V segment lost 5 bases and the J segment 6 bases; nucleotides outside the gene matches: 7. The CDR3 protein is CASSLGQGSAEAFF. CDR3 coding DNA: TGCGCCAGCAGTCTGGGACAGGGGAGCGCTGAAGCTTTCTTT.

The V call is TRBV28, the J call TRBJ2-2, with D tentatively TRBD2 (6 bases). This CDR3 has 14 amino acids. The ends were cut back, 8 bases at V and 5 bases at J, with 15 bases in the middle. Per the germline V gene, CDR1 is MDHEN and CDR2 is SYDVKM. The CDR3 DNA reads as TGTGCCAGCTGGCGGGCAGGGAGGACCGGGGAGCTGTTTTTT. This encodes CASWRAGRTGELFF.

The chain couples TRBV2 to TRBJ2-1; tentative D call: TRBD2 (5 bases). The CDR3 covers 15 residues. V lost 3 bases to trimming and J lost 5 bases, with 14 bases between them. CDR1 and CDR2 (germline): SNHLY, FYNNEI. The CDR3 spells CASSDILVRHNEQFF. CDR3 coding DNA: TGTGCCAGCAGTGACATACTAGTAAGGCACAATGAGCAGTTCTTC.

The chain carries TRBV28 and TRBJ1-4; possible D gene TRBD1, 5 bases. Trimming took 2 bases from V and 7 from J, leaving 11 bases between them. From germline, CDR1 is MDHEN and CDR2 SYDVKM. The CDR3 contains 14 residues. CDR3 residues: CASSLGGTGEKLFF. The DNA of the CDR3 is TGTGCCAGCAGTTTAGGAGGGACCGGTGAAAAACTGTTTTTT.